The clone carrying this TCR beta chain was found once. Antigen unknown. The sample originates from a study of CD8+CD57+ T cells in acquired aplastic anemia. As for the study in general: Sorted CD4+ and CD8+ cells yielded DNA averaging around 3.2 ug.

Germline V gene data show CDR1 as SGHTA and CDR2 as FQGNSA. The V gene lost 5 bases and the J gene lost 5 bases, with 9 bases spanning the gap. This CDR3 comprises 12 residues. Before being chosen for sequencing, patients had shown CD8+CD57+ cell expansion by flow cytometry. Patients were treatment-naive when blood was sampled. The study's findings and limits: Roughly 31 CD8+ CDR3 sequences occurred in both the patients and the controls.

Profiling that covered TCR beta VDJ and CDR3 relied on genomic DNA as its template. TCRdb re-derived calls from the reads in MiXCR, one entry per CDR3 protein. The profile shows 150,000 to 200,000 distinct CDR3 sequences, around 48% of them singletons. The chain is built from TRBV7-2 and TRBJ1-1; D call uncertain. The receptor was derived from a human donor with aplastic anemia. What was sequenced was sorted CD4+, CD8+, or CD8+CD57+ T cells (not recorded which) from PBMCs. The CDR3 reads CASSLRETEAFF. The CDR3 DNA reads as TGTGCCAGCAGCCTGAGGGAGACTGAAGCTTTCTTT.